These T cell receptor beta chains were read from a single sample in a study of human T cells and chemical hapten exposure. TCRdb independently ran MiXCR on the RACE reads; one entry per CDR3 protein. Among about 60,000 distinct CDR3 sequences listed, about 11% were seen once. Sequenced here: whole blood, sampled in connection with sensitization to the hapten diphenylcyclopropenone (DPC). Every receptor here comes from a woman aged 40 to 55 with alopecia areata. Some clones in this sample may be carry-over from other donors' samples. The CDR3 runs from the conserved cysteine through the conserved F or W. A D gene is named only where the DNA matches it firmly. Clone size, where shown, is once, few, many, or a class for clones that have expanded.

d_call	v_call	j_call	clone_size	cdr3_aa	cdr3_nt
-	TRBV7-6	TRBJ1-1	few	CASSSLDPPGTEAFF	TGTGCCAGCAGCTCCTTGGACCCACCGGGCACTGAAGCTTTCTTT
-	TRBV7-2	TRBJ1-1	many	CASSYLESGVKAFF	TGTGCCAGCAGCTATCTGGAGTCAGGGGTGAAAGCTTTCTTT
-	TRBV12-3/TRBV12-4	TRBJ1-1	-	CASSLSGGYTEAFF	TGTGCCAGCAGTTTATCCGGGGGCTACACTGAAGCTTTCTTT
TRBD2	TRBV7-2	TRBJ2-7	many	CASSLRIAGNEQYF	TGTGCCAGCAGCTTAAGAATAGCGGGGAACGAGCAGTACTTC
TRBD1	TRBV5-4	TRBJ2-3	-	CASSGQGSGTDTQYF	TGTGCCAGCAGCGGACAGGGTTCGGGCACAGATACGCAGTATTTT
TRBD2	TRBV3-1	TRBJ2-7	many	CASRPQAGGTYEQYF	TGTGCCAGCAGACCCCAAGCGGGGGGGACCTACGAGCAGTACTTC
TRBD1	TRBV20-1	TRBJ1-5	-	CSASPGTVQPQHF	TGCAGTGCAAGTCCCGGGACAGTTCAGCCCCAGCATTTT
-	TRBV7-2	TRBJ2-5	few	CASKAGPEETQYF	TGTGCCAGCAAAGCGGGCCCGGAAGAGACCCAGTACTTC
-	TRBV4-3	TRBJ1-2	many	CASSQVAVGAGENYGYTF	TGCGCCAGCAGCCAAGTTGCCGTAGGGGCAGGGGAGAACTATGGCTACACCTTC
TRBD1	TRBV5-4	TRBJ2-4	few	CASSLGGQATSIQYF	TGTGCCAGCAGCTTGGGGGGACAGGCGACAAGCATTCAGTACTTC
-	TRBV12-3/TRBV12-4	TRBJ2-3	few	CASSRDGQSTDTQYF	TGTGCCAGCAGCCGGGACGGCCAAAGCACAGATACGCAGTATTTT
-	TRBV4-1	TRBJ2-4	-	CASSFQGQNIQYF	TGCGCCAGCAGTTTCCAGGGCCAAAACATTCAGTACTTC
TRBD1	TRBV29-1	TRBJ1-1	few	CSVEGTGANTEAFF	TGCAGCGTTGAGGGGACAGGGGCGAACACTGAAGCTTTCTTT
-	TRBV7-8	TRBJ2-2	few	CASSLRTPYTGELFF	TGTGCCAGCAGCTTGCGAACACCCTACACCGGGGAGCTGTTTTTT
-	TRBV21-1	TRBJ2-3	few	CASSGRSGSRPDTQYF	TGTGCCAGCAGCGGACGTAGCGGGAGTCGACCAGATACGCAGTATTTT
TRBD1	TRBV20-1	TRBJ1-1	many	CSAHTGESTEAFF	TGCAGTGCCCATACAGGGGAGAGCACTGAAGCTTTCTTT
TRBD2	TRBV27	TRBJ2-5	few	CASSFTNPWREIGETQYF	TGTGCCAGCAGTTTTACTAATCCCTGGCGGGAGATTGGGGAGACCCAGTACTTC
-	TRBV25-1	TRBJ1-6	few	CASRMSNSPLHF	TGTGCCAGCAGAATGTCTAATTCACCCCTCCACTTT
TRBD1	TRBV11-2	TRBJ1-1	many	CASSLGQGEGEAFF	TGTGCCAGCAGCTTAGGGCAGGGGGAGGGTGAAGCTTTCTTT
TRBD2	TRBV2	TRBJ2-1	few	CASSKLAGDYNEQFF	TGTGCCAGCAGTAAACTAGCGGGGGACTACAATGAGCAGTTCTTC
TRBD1	TRBV2	TRBJ2-7	many	CASREQGPAYEQYF	TGTGCCAGCAGGGAACAGGGGCCAGCCTACGAGCAGTACTTC
TRBD2	TRBV5-1	TRBJ2-1	-	CASSLGGEGNEQFF	TGCGCCAGCAGCTTGGGCGGGGAGGGGAATGAGCAGTTCTTC
-	TRBV15	TRBJ2-1	-	CATSRYNEQFF	TGTGCCACCAGCAGGTACAATGAGCAGTTCTTC
TRBD2	TRBV7-2	TRBJ2-1	many	CASSSVGLAGGSEQFF	TGTGCCAGCAGCTCCGTCGGACTAGCGGGAGGGAGTGAGCAGTTCTTC
-	TRBV9	TRBJ2-7	-	CASSPRPGRVYEQYF	TGTGCCAGCAGCCCCCGCCCGGGCCGGGTCTACGAGCAGTACTTC
-	TRBV9	TRBJ1-3	few	CASSVEGGRGNTIYF	TGTGCCAGCAGCGTAGAAGGGGGACGTGGAAACACCATATATTTT